This TCR beta chain was identified during a study of blood T cell repertoires in COVID-19. Study at large: Samples of COVID-19 (acute and convalescent) were obtained from the United States, Italy and Spain.

CDR1 and CDR2 (germline): KGHSH, LQKENI. Deletions cut 0 bases from V and 2 bases from J, with 8 bases between. The CDR3 spans 14 residues. Original methodology: Estimation of nucleated cell counts relied on the amplification of reference gene primers. TCRdb's table, derived via immunoSEQ multiplex PCR, lists solely in-frame clones and lacks some. V and J calls and clone size are given by that table; D and trimming were obtained from the DNA. The sample includes hundreds of thousands of clones, roughly 86% of them seen just once. This chain connects TRBV18 to TRBJ2-7; D is unclear. This sequence was found in a woman aged 60-70 years who had recovered from COVID-19. Sequences were obtained from peripheral blood. CDR3 protein: CASSPPVVTYEQYF. The CDR3 DNA follows: TGTGCCAGCTCACCACCGGTAGTCACCTACGAGCAGTACTTC.